Below are 23 T cell receptor beta chains sequenced from a single sample in a study of shared clonotypes between healthy human individuals (dated by TCRdb to 2018 to 2020). The receptor library was made with the immunoSEQ multiplex PCR assay. As stored in TCRdb, this immuneACCESS dataset retains in-frame rearrangements with V and J assigned. A fraction of the clones does not appear; measured against another copy, unresolved V genes explain less than half of the discrepancy, and the remainder lacks a known reason. The sample profile shows 600,000 to 750,000 clones; about two thirds of them were found once. In total, the top ten clones hold approximately 1.8% of the sample. Sequenced: memory CD4+ T cells sorted from blood. What the cell subset or site label conveys for this sample: CD45RA-negative fraction. The receptors here all came from a woman aged 25 to 39 in good health.

This clone was found a few times. The CDR3 loop is CASEGDKTDTQYF. The CDR3 nucleotides are TGTGCCAGCGAAGGGGACAAGACAGATACGCAGTATTTT. This chain links TRBV6-1 with TRBJ2-3, with D perhaps TRBD1 (6 bases). Germline V gene sequence: CDR1 MNHNS, CDR2 SASEGT. The CDR3 is 13 amino acids. The V gene lost 8 bases and the J gene lost 3 bases, with 12 bases spanning the gap.

The chain is built from TRBV28 and TRBJ2-3; TRBD1 aligns across 9 bases. Losses at the gene ends were 11 bases for V and 3 bases for J; bases not matched to a gene: 9. The CDR3 is 14 residues long. Per the germline V gene, CDR1 is MDHEN and CDR2 is SYDVKM. The chain's CDR3 is CASWAGQGTDTQYF. Written as DNA, the CDR3 is TGTGCCTCCTGGGCGGGACAGGGAACAGATACGCAGTATTTT.

The J gene is TRBJ2-2, the V gene TRBV7-9; a weak D match, TRBD2 (5 bases). Germline V gene data show CDR1 as SEHNR and CDR2 as FQNEAQ (reference sequence). The length of the CDR3 is 13 residues. Trimming cost V 7 bases and J 7 bases, with 13 bases left between them. CDR3 in amino acids: CASISSGGGELFF. CDR3 sequence (DNA): TGTGCCAGCATCTCCAGCGGAGGCGGGGAGCTGTTTTTT. Full variable domain (missing parts from reference TRBV7-9 and TRBJ2-2): DTGVSQNPRHKITKRGQNVTFRCDPISEHNRLYWYRQTLGQGPEFLTYFQNEAQLEKSRLLSDRFSAERPKGSFSTLEIQRTEQGDSAMYLCASISSGGGELFFGEGSRLTVL.

The rearrangement uses TRBV28 and TRBJ1-5; D is unresolved. The V end lost 3 bases, the J end lost 7 bases, and 13 bases lay between the germline ends. The V gene's germline CDR1 is MDHEN and CDR2 SYDVKM. The CDR3 covers 14 residues. The CDR3: CASSFVGRQQPQHF. The CDR3 DNA is TGTGCCAGCAGTTTTGTCGGCAGGCAGCAGCCCCAGCATTTT.

V is TRBV19 and J is TRBJ1-1, with D unresolved. The germline V gene encodes CDR1 LNHDA and CDR2 SQIVND (reference sequence). This CDR3 has 13 residues. With 2 bases removed from V and 1 base from J, the gap between germline ends came to 5 bases. The chain's CDR3 is CASSILWNTEAFF. As DNA, the CDR3 is TGTGCCAGTAGTATATTGTGGAACACTGAAGCTTTCTTT.

This clone was recorded at least ten times. The chain has TRBV6-6 and TRBJ2-1; 9 nucleotides line up with TRBD1. Germline CDR1 MNHNY, CDR2 SVGAGI (reference sequence). CDR3 length equals 14 residues. Germline trimming cut 5 bases from V and 7 bases from J; bases unmatched to any gene: 6. This CDR3 is CASSPPGTGNEQFF. In DNA form, the CDR3 reads TGTGCCAGCAGTCCCCCGGGGACAGGGAATGAGCAGTTCTTC.

The V and J genes are TRBV18 and TRBJ2-3, with 9 bases that match TRBD2. The germline V gene has CDR1 KGHSH and CDR2 LQKENI. After removal of 6 bases from V and 0 bases from J, the junction contained 4 bases not matched to a gene. The CDR3 loop spans 15 amino acids. The CDR3, as DNA: TGTGCCAGCTCTGCGACTAGCGGAAGCACAGATACGCAGTATTTT. This sequence encodes CASSATSGSTDTQYF. Supplemented by reference TRBV18 and TRBJ2-3, the full variable domain reads NAGVMQNPRHLVRRRGQEARLRCSPMKGHSHVYWYRQLPEEGLKFMVYLQKENIIDESGMPKERFSAEFPKEGPSILRIQQVVRGDSAAYFCASSATSGSTDTQYFGPGTRLTVL.

The chain is built from TRBV29-1 and TRBJ2-1; 7 nucleotides align to TRBD1. This CDR3 has 14 amino acids. The trim removed 5 bases at V and 8 bases at J, leaving 12 bases unmatched. Looked up from germline, CDR1 is SQVTM and CDR2 is ANQGSEA. CDR3 amino acids: CSVQQTGYLYEQFF. As DNA, the CDR3 is TGCAGCGTTCAACAGACAGGGTATTTGTATGAGCAGTTCTTC.

V and J are TRBV7-6 and TRBJ2-1; D not certain. Trimming pared 3 bases from V and 4 bases from J, leaving 7 bases between. The CDR3 has 13 amino acids. Germline V gene data show CDR1 as SGHVS and CDR2 as FNYEAQ. The CDR3 bases are TGTGCCAGCAGCTTCGACACATACAATGAGCAGTTCTTC. Its translation is CASSFDTYNEQFF.

The rearrangement links TRBV11-2 to TRBJ2-1, with 8 bases matching TRBD2. CDR3 size: 17 residues. The V segment lost 0 bases and the J segment 2 bases; nucleotides outside the gene matches: 6. Germline-derived CDR1 and CDR2 are SGHAT and FQNNGV. The chain's CDR3 is CASSLDWNSGAYNEQFF. The CDR3 bases are TGTGCCAGCAGCTTAGATTGGAATAGCGGGGCCTACAATGAGCAGTTCTTC.

This chain links TRBV7-2 with TRBJ2-3; D is unclear. Germline lookup yields CDR1 SGHTA and CDR2 FQGNSA. V shed 3 bases and J shed 2 bases, with 12 bases lying between them. The CDR3 consists of 15 residues. CDR3 nucleotides: TGTGCCAGCAGCTTGATGGGCATCGACACAGATACGCAGTATTTT. Amino acids: CASSLMGIDTDTQYF.

V gene TRBV28 combines with J gene TRBJ1-1; 9 nucleotides agree with TRBD1. Losses at the gene ends were 5 bases for V and 0 bases for J; bases not matched to a gene: 4. Germline lookup yields CDR1 MDHEN and CDR2 SYDVKM. The CDR3 has 15 residues. The CDR3: CASSGYRGLNTEAFF. The CDR3 bases are TGTGCCAGCAGTGGCTACAGGGGGCTGAACACTGAAGCTTTCTTT.

The chain has TRBV2 and TRBJ2-3; D remains unclear. Germline V gene sequence: CDR1 SNHLY, CDR2 FYNNEI. CDR3 length equals 14 residues. V shed 6 bases and J shed 5 bases, with 15 bases lying between them. CDR3 sequence (DNA): TGTGCCAGCAGCCCCACCTCCTATTTAGATACGCAGTATTTT. It specifies CASSPTSYLDTQYF.

V and J are TRBV5-5 and TRBJ2-7, with D uncertain. CDR3 length equals 13 residues. V lost 0 bases and J lost 5, with 9 bases in between. CDR1 is SGHKS, CDR2 YYEKEE, per germline (reference sequence). This chain's CDR3 is CASSLELHNEQYF. In nucleotides, the CDR3 is TGTGCCAGCAGCTTGGAGTTGCACAACGAGCAGTACTTC.

The CDR3 loop is CASSLRAPGQGPQHF. The CDR3 DNA is TGTGCCAGCAGTTTAAGGGCCCCAGGACAGGGGCCCCAGCATTTT. The chain employs TRBV27 and TRBJ1-5; the match to TRBD1 covers 8 bases. CDR3 size: 15 residues. Germline V gene data show CDR1 as MNHEY and CDR2 as SMNVEV (reference sequence). Germline trimming cut 2 bases from V and 9 bases from J; bases unmatched to any gene: 9.

The V gene is TRBV12-5, the J gene TRBJ2-7, with 9 bases that match TRBD1. This CDR3 has 13 amino acids. V was pared by 10 bases and J by 3 bases, with 7 bases of the junction left unmatched. Germline V gene lookup returns CDR1 LGHNT and CDR2 FRNRAP. As DNA, the CDR3 is TGTGCTAAAGTGACAGGGGGAGACTACGAGCAGTACTTC. Residues: CAKVTGGDYEQYF.

The J gene is TRBJ1-5, the V gene TRBV18; 8 nucleotides line up with TRBD1. V trimming: 3 bases; J trimming: 5 bases; junction bases outside the gene matches: 9. CDR3 length: 16 residues. From germline, CDR1 is KGHSH and CDR2 LQKENI. The CDR3 is CASSPTTGELYQPQHF. The CDR3 DNA is TGTGCCAGCTCACCGACGACAGGGGAGTTGTATCAGCCCCAGCATTTT.

The V and J genes are TRBV11-2 and TRBJ2-5; 8 nucleotides match TRBD1. From germline, CDR1 is SGHAT and CDR2 FQNNGV. Trimming cost V 3 bases and J 3 bases; bases outside gene matches: 6. This CDR3 region has 15 residues. CDR3 sequence reads: CASSFAGTGEETQYF. The CDR3 coding sequence is TGTGCCAGCAGCTTCGCCGGGACAGGCGAAGAGACCCAGTACTTC.

The chain joins TRBV27 to TRBJ2-7; 8 nucleotides line up with TRBD2. This CDR3 has 15 residues. Germline V lookup: CDR1 MNHEY, CDR2 SMNVEV (reference sequence). Losses at the gene ends were 3 bases for V and 2 bases for J; bases not matched to a gene: 6. CDR3 sequence: CASSLPAGEAYEQYF. CDR3 nucleotide sequence: TGTGCCAGCAGTTTGCCAGCGGGAGAGGCCTACGAGCAGTACTTC.

The chain couples TRBV11-2 to TRBJ2-2; 9 bases align to TRBD2. The junction had 2 bases not matched to a gene; V was cut back by 4 bases and J by 2 bases. The CDR3 has 15 residues. Per the germline V gene, CDR1 is SGHAT and CDR2 is FQNNGV. For the CDR3, the DNA is TGTGCCAGCAGCTCTAGCGGGACCAACACCGGGGAGCTGTTTTTT. This codes for CASSSSGTNTGELFF.

The table lists this clone with many counts. V gene TRBV9 combines with J gene TRBJ2-1; TRBD1 might be the D (6 bases). The V gene lost 7 bases and the J gene lost 5 bases, with 13 bases spanning the gap. The germline V gene encodes CDR1 SGDLS and CDR2 YYNGEE. The CDR3 is made up of 13 amino acids. CDR3 sequence (DNA): TGTGCCAGCGGGCGGACAGCCAACAATGAGCAGTTCTTC. It encodes CASGRTANNEQFF.

This clone was seen only once. The chain links TRBV5-1 to TRBJ1-5, with D possibly matching TRBD1 (6 bases). This CDR3 is built from 13 residues. V was pared by 5 bases and J by 5 bases, with 11 bases between. From germline, CDR1 is SGHRS and CDR2 YFSETQ. The CDR3 sequence: CASRAGEYQPQHF. The CDR3 DNA follows: TGCGCCAGCAGGGCAGGGGAGTATCAGCCCCAGCATTTT.

This chain connects TRBV6-5 to TRBJ2-5, with D perhaps TRBD1 or TRBD2 (5 bases each). Germline values: CDR1 MNHEY, CDR2 SVGAGI. There are 14 residues in the CDR3. CDR3 in DNA: TGTGCGTCAAAACCAGGACATGGCGGGGAGACCCAGTACTTC. Its translation: CASKPGHGGETQYF.